The 9 T cell receptor beta chains below all came from one sample that was sequenced in a study of Ad26.COV2.S vaccination and SARS-CoV-2 variants. The table came from immunoSEQ multiplex PCR; TCRdb's copy has only in-frame clones and leaves some out. The data hold approximately 480,000 clones, with about 83% observed a single time. Treatment noted: 15 to 20 received Ad26.COV2.S at low or high dose, single or two shots; roughly five received placebo; per-sample allocation not given. After the first vaccine or placebo injection, samples were drawn on day 63. This material consisted of peripheral blood, taken in a trial of Ad26.COV2.S vaccine versus placebo. Receptor source: a person aged 18-60 years who received the Ad26.COV2.S COVID-19 vaccine or a placebo.

The V call is TRBV7-9, the J call TRBJ2-7; D possibly corresponds to TRBD1 (6 bases). The germline gives CDR1 SEHNR, CDR2 FQNEAQ (reference sequence). V was cut by 11 bases and J by 4 bases, with 21 bases left in between. The CDR3 length is 14 residues. As DNA, the CDR3 is TGTGCCTCAAGGGCCCGGACAGACGCTTACGAGCAGTACTTC. It is translated as CASRARTDAYEQYF.

V is TRBV28 and J is TRBJ2-1; D might be TRBD1 or TRBD2, each matching 5 bases. V was clipped by 6 bases and J by 0 bases, with 12 bases between them. CDR3 length: 15 amino acids. The germline gives CDR1 MDHEN, CDR2 SYDVKM. CDR3 sequence reads: CASSLQRGSYNEQFF. DNA of the CDR3: TGTGCCAGCAGCCTCCAGAGGGGCTCCTACAATGAGCAGTTCTTC.

This clone was counted only a few times. This chain joins TRBV6-2 or TRBV6-3 and TRBJ1-3; D possibly corresponds to TRBD1 (6 bases). Germline V gene sequence: CDR1 MNHEY, CDR2 SVGEGT. The V end lost 4 bases, the J end lost 4 bases, and 8 bases lay between the germline ends. CDR3 length: 13 amino acids. This chain's CDR3 is CASSSGAGNTIYF. In DNA, the CDR3 is TGTGCCAGCAGTTCAGGGGCCGGAAACACCATATATTTT.

Note on this clone: The sample carries other DNA sequences with the same CDR3. V usage is TRBV19 and J usage is TRBJ2-5; TRBD2 agrees at 8 bases. Germline V CDR1 and CDR2: LNHDA, SQIVND (reference sequence). The CDR3 runs to 15 residues. J was trimmed by 2 bases and V by 3 bases; bases with no gene match: 5. The CDR3, as DNA: TGTGCCAGTAGTATCGGCGGGAGGCCTCAAGAGACCCAGTACTTC. Protein sequence: CASSIGGRPQETQYF. Based on the CDR3 plus reference TRBV19 and TRBJ2-5, the full variable domain is DGGITQSPKYLFRKEGQNVTLSCEQNLNHDAMYWYRQDPGQGLRLIYYSQIVNDFQKGDIAEGYSVSREKKESFPLTVTSAQKNPTAFYLCASSIGGRPQETQYFGPGTRLLVL.

The rearrangement links TRBV28 to TRBJ1-5; TRBD1 is a possible D gene (5 bases). Germline CDR1 MDHEN, CDR2 SYDVKM. Trimming took off 7 bases at V and 4 bases at J, with 14 bases between the two ends. The CDR3 has 14 residues. CDR3 residues: CASIPGAGNQPQHF. Here the CDR3 DNA reads TGTGCCAGCATCCCCGGGGCAGGGAATCAGCCCCAGCATTTT.

Concerning this clone: The same CDR3 also results from other DNA sequences found in this sample. The chain combines TRBV18 with TRBJ2-5; D not resolved. V lost 6 bases and J 3 bases, leaving 11 bases between the germline ends. The CDR3 is made up of 13 amino acids. The germline CDR1 and CDR2 sequences are KGHSH and LQKENI. CDR3: CASSPTLKETQYF. The CDR3 DNA reads as TGTGCCAGCTCGCCTACCCTAAAAGAGACCCAGTACTTC. The full variable domain, its missing parts supplied by reference TRBV18 and TRBJ2-5, is NAGVMQNPRHLVRRRGQEARLRCSPMKGHSHVYWYRQLPEEGLKFMVYLQKENIIDESGMPKERFSAEFPKEGPSILRIQQVVRGDSAAYFCASSPTLKETQYFGPGTRLLVL.

The chain joins TRBV4-2 to TRBJ1-2; no definite D call. This CDR3 is 16 amino acids long. CDR1 LGHNA and CDR2 YNFKEQ come from the germline V gene. The V and J ends lost 0 bases and 2 bases respectively, with 13 bases between them. CDR3 sequence reads: CASSQDHGLLNYGYTF. CDR3 in DNA: TGTGCCAGCAGCCAAGATCACGGGCTTCTGAACTATGGCTACACCTTC.

The V gene is TRBV27, the J gene TRBJ1-2; D gene ambiguous. The CDR3 length is 14 residues. The V gene's germline CDR1 is MNHEY and CDR2 SMNVEV (reference sequence). V shed 2 bases and J shed 5 bases, with 12 bases lying between them. CDR3 loop: CASSLRWPPYGYTF. CDR3 nucleotides: TGTGCCAGCAGTTTACGGTGGCCACCGTATGGCTACACCTTC.

The chain carries TRBV5-6 and TRBJ2-2; D remains ambiguous. This CDR3 is built from 12 residues. The V end lost 0 bases, the J end lost 6 bases, and 3 bases lay between the germline ends. Germline CDR1 SGHDT, CDR2 YYEEEE. DNA for the CDR3: TGTGCCAGCAGCTTGGTCCCCGGGGAGCTGTTTTTT. Translated: CASSLVPGELFF.